The TCR beta chain described here comes from a study of identical twins. The donor group consisted entirely of healthy Caucasians. Points from the study as a whole: Carriage of fewer insertions was seen in abundant cord blood beta clonotypes, whereas memory repertoires showed none. The analysis was cross-sectional rather than longitudinal within donors.

This clonotype turned up a few times. What it recognizes is unknown. From the 5' RACE reads, TCRdb called clonotypes with MiXCR, one entry per CDR3 protein. The repertoire includes hundreds of thousands of distinct CDR3 sequences, 10% to 15% of them detected once, and around 7.8% sits in the top ten. The sample also formed part of further work on yellow fever vaccine responses in identical twins.

Material for sequencing was CD8+ T cells sorted from blood. The receptor's source is a woman between 18 and 29 years old in good health.

CDR3 bases: TGCAGCGTTGTAAGGGAGGACAGGCGACTCTACGAGCAGTACTTC. Its translation is CSVVREDRRLYEQYF. The V gene is TRBV29-1, the J gene TRBJ2-7; D may be TRBD1 (7 bases). The length of the CDR3 is 15 residues. The germline V and J ends were trimmed by 4 bases and 3 bases, with 19 bases remaining between them. Per the germline V gene, CDR1 is SQVTM and CDR2 is ANQGSEA.